This note documents a single T cell receptor beta chain sequence. What it binds is not known. The entry originates in a study of T cell responses to AZD1222 COVID-19 vaccine. Recipients boosted at about 4 weeks or about 12 weeks are pooled. The germline V and J ends were trimmed by 4 bases and 9 bases, with 17 bases remaining between them. This CDR3 has 14 amino acids. The germline V gene has CDR1 SGDLS and CDR2 YYNGEE. Study-level findings and limits: Nearly half of spike-specific TCRs reportedly target unmutated variant regions. Only 5 to 7 AZD1222 recipients were seropositive at baseline.

The protocol was immunoSEQ multiplex PCR, while the TCRdb copy is restricted to in-frame clones and leaves out a portion. The sample includes roughly 200,000 clones, roughly nine tenths of them seen just once. Sequences were derived from peripheral blood, sampled 28 days after the second AZD1222 dose. This sequence joins TRBV9 and TRBJ2-1, with D unresolved. The sequence was collected from an adult who received the AZD1222 COVID-19 vaccine. The CDR3: CASSPVDRTIEQFF. In DNA, the CDR3 is TGTGCCAGCAGCCCCGTAGACCGCACAATTGAGCAGTTCTTC.